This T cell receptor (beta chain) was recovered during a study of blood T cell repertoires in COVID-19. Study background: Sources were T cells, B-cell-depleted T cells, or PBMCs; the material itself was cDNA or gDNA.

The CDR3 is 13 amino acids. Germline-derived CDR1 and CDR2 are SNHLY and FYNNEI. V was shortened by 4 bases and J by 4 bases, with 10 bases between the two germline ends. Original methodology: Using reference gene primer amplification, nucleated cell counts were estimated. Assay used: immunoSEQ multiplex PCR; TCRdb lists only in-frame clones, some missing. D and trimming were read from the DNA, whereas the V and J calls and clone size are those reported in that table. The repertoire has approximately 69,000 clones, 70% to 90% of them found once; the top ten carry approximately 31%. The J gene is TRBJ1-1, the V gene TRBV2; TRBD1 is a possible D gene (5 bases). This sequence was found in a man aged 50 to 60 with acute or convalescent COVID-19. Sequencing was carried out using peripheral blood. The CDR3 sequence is CASSAMGGTEAFF. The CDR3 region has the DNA TGTGCCAGCAGTGCCATGGGGGGCACTGAAGCTTTCTTT.